The 12 T cell receptor beta chains below come from one sample, sequenced in a study of neurological immune-mediated disorders. Via MiXCR, TCRdb re-called the 5' RACE reads, giving one row per CDR3 protein. The sample consists of roughly 39,000 distinct CDR3 sequences, nearly 5% of them appearing once. Sequencing input: CD4+ T cells from blood. Every receptor here comes from a man younger than 35 in good health.

This clonotype has ten or more counts. The chain has TRBV5-1 and TRBJ1-3; D gene uncertain. CDR1 is SGHRS, CDR2 YFSETQ, per germline. V lost 0 bases and J lost 1, with 11 bases in between. The length of the CDR3 is 16 residues. The CDR3 loop reads CASSLGVGLSGNTIYF. The CDR3, as DNA: TGCGCCAGCAGCTTGGGTGTAGGGCTTTCTGGAAACACCATATATTTT.

This clonotype was observed many times. V is TRBV20-1 and J is TRBJ2-5; D uncertain. The CDR3 loop spans 16 amino acids. Trimming removed 4 bases from V and 4 bases from J, with 22 bases in between. Germline CDR1 reads DFQATT; CDR2 reads SNEGSKA (reference sequence). CDR3 nucleotide sequence: TGCAGTGCTATAGACCTCGCAAGAACTGGGGTAGAGACCCAGTACTTC. Encoded protein: CSAIDLARTGVETQYF.

This clonotype was seen many times. This chain links TRBV7-2 with TRBJ1-1, with D perhaps TRBD1 (5 bases). V lost 1 base and J lost 6, with 15 bases in between. The germline V gene encodes CDR1 SGHTA and CDR2 FQGNSA. The CDR3 totals 15 residues. CDR3 residues: CASSLVQGIIAEAFF. The CDR3 DNA follows: TGTGCCAGCAGCTTAGTGCAGGGTATCATCGCTGAAGCTTTCTTT.

This clonotype occurred many times. The chain recombines TRBV15 with TRBJ2-1; D possibly corresponds to TRBD1 (6 bases). From germline, CDR1 is LNHNV and CDR2 YYDKDF (reference sequence). V lost 0 bases to trimming and J lost 3 bases, with 9 bases between them. The CDR3 totals 15 residues. In DNA, the CDR3 is TGTGCCACCAGCAGAGAGAGGACAGACTACAATGAGCAGTTCTTC. Its translation: CATSRERTDYNEQFF.

The sample holds many counts of this clonotype. V usage is TRBV20-1 and J usage is TRBJ1-2, with no clear D. CDR3 length equals 13 residues. V was shortened by 3 bases and J by 4 bases, with 12 bases between the two germline ends. Germline CDR1 DFQATT, CDR2 SNEGSKA (reference sequence). The CDR3 DNA is TGCAGTGCTAGCGAAGGGCGCGGCTATGGCTACACCTTC. This encodes CSASEGRGYGYTF.

This clonotype was seen ten or more times. The chain has TRBV10-3 and TRBJ1-4; 7 bases map to TRBD1. Germline assignment: CDR1 ENHRY and CDR2 SYGVKD. V lost 4 bases to trimming and J lost 5 bases; unmatched junction nucleotides: 4. This CDR3 comprises 14 residues. The CDR3 spells CAISVGGPNEKLFF. Here the CDR3 DNA reads TGTGCCATCAGTGTAGGGGGCCCCAATGAAAAACTGTTTTTT.

In its sample, this clonotype was seen many times. The genes are TRBV7-2 and TRBJ2-5, with unresolved D. The CDR3 has 14 residues. Germline V CDR1 and CDR2: SGHTA, FQGNSA. Trimming left V 6 bases short and J 5 bases short, with 16 bases between. DNA for the CDR3: TGTGCCAGCAGTACCCCGGGTGTTGGGGAGACCCAGTACTTC. Translated: CASSTPGVGETQYF.

At least ten counts were recorded for this clonotype. The chain carries TRBV7-2 and TRBJ1-1; 7 bases line up with TRBD1. Germline V gene data show CDR1 as SGHTA and CDR2 as FQGNSA. This CDR3 has 14 residues. V shed 5 bases and J 1 base; nucleotides not matched to a gene: 4. CDR3 sequence (DNA): TGTGCCAGCAGCGCCCGACAGGGGAACACTGAAGCTTTCTTT. Translation: CASSARQGNTEAFF.

This clonotype was picked up many times. J is TRBJ1-5 and V is TRBV12-3 or TRBV12-4; possibly TRBD1 for D (6 bases). The CDR3 length is 15 residues. Trimming took off 3 bases at V and 5 bases at J, with 14 bases between the two ends. In nucleotides, the CDR3 is TGTGCCAGCAGTTTTGGGGGGGGCAGCCATCAGCCCCAGCATTTT. As protein: CASSFGGGSHQPQHF.

At least ten counts were recorded for this clonotype. This chain joins TRBV20-1 and TRBJ1-2; D gene uncertain. The germline V gene encodes CDR1 DFQATT and CDR2 SNEGSKA (reference sequence). Trimming shortened V by 1 base and J by 5 bases, and 11 bases separated the two germline ends. The CDR3 totals 13 residues. The chain's CDR3 is CSARASFGYGYTF. Written as DNA, the CDR3 is TGCAGTGCTAGAGCCAGCTTCGGGTATGGCTACACCTTC.

This clonotype was detected ten times or more. The chain uses TRBV6-5 and TRBJ2-7; D could derive from TRBD1 or TRBD2 (6 bases each). The ends were cut back, 6 bases at V and 4 bases at J, with 19 bases in the middle. Germline V gene lookup returns CDR1 MNHEY and CDR2 SVGAGI. This CDR3 comprises 15 residues. DNA of the CDR3: TGTGCCAGCAGGCCCTGGGGGGACAAGATGTACGAGCAGTACTTC. Encoded protein: CASRPWGDKMYEQYF.

This clonotype came up many times. The CDR3 DNA follows: TGTGCCAGCGAGATATTGTTCTCCTCGAATGAGCAGTTCTTC. Residues: CASEILFSSNEQFF. The V call is TRBV7-2, the J call TRBJ2-1; unclear D gene. The germline V and J ends were trimmed by 8 bases and 7 bases, with 18 bases remaining between them. CDR1 and CDR2 from the germline V gene are SGHTA and FQGNSA. This CDR3 comprises 14 residues.